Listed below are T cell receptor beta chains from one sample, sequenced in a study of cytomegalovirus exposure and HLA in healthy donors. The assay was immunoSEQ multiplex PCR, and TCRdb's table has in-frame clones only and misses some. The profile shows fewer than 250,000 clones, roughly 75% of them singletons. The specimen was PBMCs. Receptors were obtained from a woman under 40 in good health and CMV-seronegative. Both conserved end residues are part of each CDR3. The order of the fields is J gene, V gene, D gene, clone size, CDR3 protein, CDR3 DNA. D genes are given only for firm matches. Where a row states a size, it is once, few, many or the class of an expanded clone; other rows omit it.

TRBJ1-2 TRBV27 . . CASWSLNYGYTF TGTGCCAGCTGGTCCCTAAACTATGGCTACACCTTC
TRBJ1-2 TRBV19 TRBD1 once CASRTSTGGDYGYTF TGTGCCAGTAGGACCTCGACAGGGGGCGACTATGGCTACACCTTC
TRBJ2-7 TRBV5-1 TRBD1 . CASRRTGTVYEQYF TGCGCCAGCAGGAGGACAGGGACCGTCTACGAGCAGTACTTC
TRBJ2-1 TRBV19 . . CASSTDHYGDNEQFF TGTGCCAGTAGTACTGACCACTACGGAGACAATGAGCAGTTCTTC
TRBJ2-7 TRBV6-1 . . CASSRGNEQYF TGTGCCAGCAGTAGGGGGAACGAGCAGTACTTC
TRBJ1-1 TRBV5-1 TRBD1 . CASSSGDRGMNTEAFF TGCGCCAGCAGCTCCGGGGACAGGGGAATGAACACTGAAGCTTTCTTT
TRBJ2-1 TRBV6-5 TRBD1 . CASMGQVANEQFF TGTGCCAGCATGGGACAGGTGGCCAATGAGCAGTTCTTC
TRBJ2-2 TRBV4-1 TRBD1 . CASSQTDRGRTGELFF TGCGCCAGCAGCCAAACGGACAGGGGTCGGACCGGGGAGCTGTTTTTT
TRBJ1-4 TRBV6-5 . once CATLGQLNEKLFF TGTGCCACCTTAGGACAGTTAAATGAAAAACTGTTTTTT
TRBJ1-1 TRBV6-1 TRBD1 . CASSPRQGLVAFF TGTGCCAGCAGTCCCCGACAGGGCTTAGTAGCTTTCTTT
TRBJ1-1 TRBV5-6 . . CASSSPDFQGNTEAFF TGTGCCAGCAGCTCGCCAGACTTCCAAGGAAACACTGAAGCTTTCTTT
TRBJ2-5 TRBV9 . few CASSVLDSQETQYF TGTGCCAGCAGCGTCTTGGACAGTCAAGAGACCCAGTACTTC
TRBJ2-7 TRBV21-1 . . CASSKALSSGGATPYEQYF TGTGCCAGCAGCAAAGCGCTGTCCAGCGGGGGGGCTACACCCTACGAGCAGTACTTC
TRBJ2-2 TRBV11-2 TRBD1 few CASSFGQGNTGELFF TGTGCCAGCAGCTTCGGACAGGGGAACACCGGGGAGCTGTTTTTT
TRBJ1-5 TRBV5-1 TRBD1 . CASSKDRAHQPQHF TGCGCCAGCAGCAAGGACAGGGCGCATCAGCCCCAGCATTTT
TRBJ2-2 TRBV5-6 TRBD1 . CASSVGQGLSTGELFF TGTGCCAGCAGCGTGGGACAGGGATTGAGTACCGGGGAGCTGTTTTTT
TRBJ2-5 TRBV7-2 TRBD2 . CASSPSGLAGLETQYF TGTGCCAGCAGCCCCTCCGGACTAGCGGGACTCGAGACCCAGTACTTC
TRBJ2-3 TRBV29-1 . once CSVPVATDTQYF TGCAGCGTCCCTGTAGCCACAGATACGCAGTATTTT
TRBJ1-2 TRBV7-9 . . CASSSGNYGYTF TGTGCCAGCAGCTCAGGGAACTATGGCTACACCTTC
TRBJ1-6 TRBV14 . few CASSPTWGWADNSPLHF TGTGCCAGCAGCCCCACCTGGGGCTGGGCAGACAATTCACCCCTCCACTTT
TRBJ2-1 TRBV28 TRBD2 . CASGLAMGQFF TGTGCCAGTGGACTAGCGATGGGGCAGTTCTTC
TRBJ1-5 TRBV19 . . CASSPESGRAQHF TGTGCCAGTAGTCCTGAAAGCGGGAGGGCCCAGCATTTT
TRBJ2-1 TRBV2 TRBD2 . CASSEGRGGRHEQFF TGTGCCAGCAGCGAGGGGCGGGGGGGCCGTCATGAGCAGTTCTTC
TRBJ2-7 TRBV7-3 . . CASSRSGFPTEEQYF TGTGCCAGCAGCCGATCGGGGTTCCCTACGGAAGAGCAGTACTTC
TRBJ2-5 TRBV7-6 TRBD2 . CASSSTTSGGYVMETQYF TGTGCCAGCAGCTCGACGACTAGCGGGGGGTATGTGATGGAGACCCAGTACTTC
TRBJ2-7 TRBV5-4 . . CASSFRGNLVYEQYF TGTGCCAGCAGCTTTCGCGGGAACCTCGTCTACGAGCAGTACTTC
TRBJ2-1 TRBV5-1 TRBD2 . CASSLGPSGPYNEQFF TGCGCCAGCAGCTTGGGGCCTAGCGGGCCCTACAATGAGCAGTTCTTC
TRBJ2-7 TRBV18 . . CASSPPDFPYEQYF TGTGCCAGCTCACCACCGGACTTCCCCTACGAGCAGTACTTC
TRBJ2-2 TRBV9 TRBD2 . CASSETGGRAGELFF TGTGCCAGCAGCGAGACGGGGGGACGGGCCGGGGAGCTGTTTTTT
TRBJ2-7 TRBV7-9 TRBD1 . CASSFDRDVDEQYF TGTGCCAGCAGCTTCGACAGGGATGTAGACGAGCAGTACTTC
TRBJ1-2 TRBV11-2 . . CASSPGQPKPYGYTF TGTGCCAGCAGCCCTGGACAGCCTAAGCCCTATGGCTACACCTTC
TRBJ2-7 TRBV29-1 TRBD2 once CSVEAGAGGYEQYF TGCAGCGTTGAAGCCGGAGCGGGAGGATACGAGCAGTACTTC
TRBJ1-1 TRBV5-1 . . CASSLSEETLNTEAFF TGCGCCAGCAGCTTGAGTGAGGAAACCTTGAACACTGAAGCTTTCTTT
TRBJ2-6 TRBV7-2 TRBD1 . CASSRDSSGANVLTF TGTGCCAGCAGCCGGGACAGCTCTGGGGCCAACGTCCTGACTTTC
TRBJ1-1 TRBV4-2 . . CASSQEGQQPEAFF TGTGCCAGCAGCCAAGAAGGACAGCAACCTGAAGCTTTCTTT
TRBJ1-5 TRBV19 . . CASSIRNQPQHF TGTGCCAGTAGTATCCGGAATCAGCCCCAGCATTTT
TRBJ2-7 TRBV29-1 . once CSVFGRASSYEQYF TGCAGCGTTTTTGGCAGGGCGAGCTCCTACGAGCAGTACTTC
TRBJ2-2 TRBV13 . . CASSSSRDTRTGELFF TGTGCCAGCAGCTCTTCTCGGGACACTAGGACCGGGGAGCTGTTTTTT
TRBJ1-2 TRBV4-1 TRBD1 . CASSQDRDRAYTF TGTGCCAGCAGCCAAGACCGGGACAGGGCCTACACCTTC
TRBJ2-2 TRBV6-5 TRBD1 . CASRGDRSNGELFF TGTGCCAGCAGGGGGGACAGGTCTAACGGGGAGCTGTTTTTT
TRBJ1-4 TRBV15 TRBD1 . CAGTAGGSNEKLFF TGTGCCGGGACAGCCGGAGGTTCCAATGAAAAACTGTTTTTT
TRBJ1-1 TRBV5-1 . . CASSLSGDNTEAFF TGCGCCAGCAGCTTATCGGGGGATAACACTGAAGCTTTCTTT
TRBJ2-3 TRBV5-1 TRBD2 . CASSPANAGGTQYF TGCGCCAGCAGCCCGGCCAATGCGGGGGGGACGCAGTATTTT
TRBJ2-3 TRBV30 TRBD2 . CAWSPRLAGGLGDTQYF TGTGCCTGGAGTCCACGACTAGCGGGGGGACTAGGAGATACGCAGTATTTT
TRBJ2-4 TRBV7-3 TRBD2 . CASSLKAGGDIQYF TGTGCCAGCAGCTTAAAAGCGGGGGGGGACATTCAGTACTTC
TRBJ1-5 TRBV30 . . CAWSAASAVVFNQPQHF TGTGCCTGGAGTGCGGCCAGCGCAGTGGTTTTCAATCAGCCCCAGCATTTT
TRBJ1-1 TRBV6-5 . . CASSPGDTEAFF TGTGCCAGCTCCCCGGGGGACACTGAAGCTTTCTTT
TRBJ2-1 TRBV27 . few CASCTIGVVNEQFF TGTGCCAGCTGTACGATAGGAGTTGTCAATGAGCAGTTCTTC
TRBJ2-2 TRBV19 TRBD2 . CASSPWTSGNAGELFF TGTGCCAGTAGTCCTTGGACTAGCGGGAACGCCGGGGAGCTGTTTTTT